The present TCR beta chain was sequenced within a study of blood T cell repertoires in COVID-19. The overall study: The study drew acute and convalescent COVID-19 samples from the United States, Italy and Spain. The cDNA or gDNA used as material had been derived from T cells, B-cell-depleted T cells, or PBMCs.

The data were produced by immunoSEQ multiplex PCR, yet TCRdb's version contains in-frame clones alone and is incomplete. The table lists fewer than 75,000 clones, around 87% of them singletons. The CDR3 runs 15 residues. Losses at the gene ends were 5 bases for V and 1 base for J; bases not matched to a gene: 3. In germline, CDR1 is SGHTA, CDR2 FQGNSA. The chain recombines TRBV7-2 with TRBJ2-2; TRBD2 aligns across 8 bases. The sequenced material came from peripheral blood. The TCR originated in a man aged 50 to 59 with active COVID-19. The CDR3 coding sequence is TGTGCCAGCAGCAAGCTAGCGGGGAACACCGGGGAGCTGTTTTTT. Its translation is CASSKLAGNTGELFF.